This is a list of T cell receptor beta chains from one sample in a study of T cells in Graves' hyperthyroidism and ophthalmopathy. TCRdb called the multiplex PCR reads again in MiXCR, with one record for every CDR3 protein. The sample includes under 350,000 distinct CDR3 sequences, approximately 13% seen only once; the top ten take under 8%. The sample was blood. The receptors were gathered from a woman in her 40s with Graves' hyperthyroidism. CDR3s include the opening cysteine and the closing phenylalanine or tryptophan. The order of the fields is V gene, clone size, D gene, J gene, CDR3 DNA, CDR3 protein. The D gene is left open where the match is weak. Size values are once, few and many counts, or a class for expanded clones, and some rows have none.

V gene: TRBV3-1
clone size: -
D gene: -
J gene: TRBJ1-5
CDR3 DNA: TGTGCCAGCAGCCTGTCCAGCCGGGGTTTTAGCAATCAGCCCCAGCATTTT
CDR3 protein: CASSLSSRGFSNQPQHF

V gene: TRBV3-1
clone size: many
D gene: -
J gene: TRBJ2-7
CDR3 DNA: TGTGCCAGCAGCCAAGATGGGGGCAGATCATACGAGCAGTACTTC
CDR3 protein: CASSQDGGRSYEQYF

V gene: TRBV7-9
clone size: many
D gene: -
J gene: TRBJ2-1
CDR3 DNA: TGTGCCAGCACCCTCGACGACTCCTACAATGAGCAGTTCTTC
CDR3 protein: CASTLDDSYNEQFF

V gene: TRBV20-1
clone size: -
D gene: TRBD1
J gene: TRBJ1-1
CDR3 DNA: TGCAGTGCTAGGGAAAGGACAGGGGACGGGAACACTGAAGCTTTCTTT
CDR3 protein: CSARERTGDGNTEAFF

V gene: TRBV29-1
clone size: -
D gene: TRBD2
J gene: TRBJ2-3
CDR3 DNA: TGCAGCGCCTTCTCTAGCGGGAGTGTAACAGATACGCAGTATTTT
CDR3 protein: CSAFSSGSVTDTQYF

V gene: TRBV20-1
clone size: many
D gene: -
J gene: TRBJ2-7
CDR3 DNA: TGCAGTGCCCCGAGAGCGGAGAACCCAGACTACGAGCAGTACTTC
CDR3 protein: CSAPRAENPDYEQYF

V gene: TRBV2
clone size: many
D gene: -
J gene: TRBJ2-2
CDR3 DNA: TGTGCCAGCAGCAGGGGCATAGCAGGAGCCGGGGAGCTGTTTTTT
CDR3 protein: CASSRGIAGAGELFF

V gene: TRBV19
clone size: -
D gene: TRBD2
J gene: TRBJ2-4
CDR3 DNA: TGTGCCAGTAGTATAGATAAGCGGGAGTTCAAAAACATTCAGTACTTC
CDR3 protein: CASSIDKREFKNIQYF

V gene: TRBV12-5
clone size: many
D gene: -
J gene: TRBJ2-7
CDR3 DNA: TGTGCTAGTGGTCCCACCAAGGGCAAGGGAACCTACGAGCAGTACTTC
CDR3 protein: CASGPTKGKGTYEQYF

V gene: TRBV28
clone size: many
D gene: TRBD2
J gene: TRBJ2-4
CDR3 DNA: TGTGCCAGCAGTTTATGGGCGGGGGAGTCTGAAAACATTCAGTACTTC
CDR3 protein: CASSLWAGESENIQYF

V gene: TRBV20-1
clone size: many
D gene: TRBD2
J gene: TRBJ2-7
CDR3 DNA: TGCAGTGCTAGAGACTTAGCGGGTACCTCCTACGAGCAGTACTTC
CDR3 protein: CSARDLAGTSYEQYF

V gene: TRBV11-2
clone size: -
D gene: -
J gene: TRBJ2-7
CDR3 DNA: TGTGCCAGCAGCCGCGTTTTTAGGCTTTCCGGGGGGCCGTTGGGGCAGTACTTC
CDR3 protein: CASSRVFRLSGGPLGQYF

V gene: TRBV12-3/TRBV12-4
clone size: few
D gene: TRBD2
J gene: TRBJ2-3
CDR3 DNA: TGTGCCAGCAGTTCGTCCAGCGGGAGGGCCGTTCGGGAGACAGATACGCAGTATTTT
CDR3 protein: CASSSSSGRAVRETDTQYF

V gene: TRBV4-1
clone size: -
D gene: -
J gene: TRBJ1-5
CDR3 DNA: TGCGCCAGCAGCCAAGAGTGGAGAAGCAATCAGCCCCAGCATTTT
CDR3 protein: CASSQEWRSNQPQHF

V gene: TRBV11-3
clone size: -
D gene: TRBD1
J gene: TRBJ2-7
CDR3 DNA: TGTGCCAGCAGCCGGACAGGTGCCGAGCAGTACTTC
CDR3 protein: CASSRTGAEQYF

V gene: TRBV19
clone size: many
D gene: TRBD2
J gene: TRBJ2-7
CDR3 DNA: TGTGCCAGTAAGCCCAGCGGGAGCGGCGAGCAGTACTTC
CDR3 protein: CASKPSGSGEQYF

V gene: TRBV29-1
clone size: -
D gene: -
J gene: TRBJ2-2
CDR3 DNA: TGCAGCGTTGCGGACACCGGGGAGCTGTTTTTT
CDR3 protein: CSVADTGELFF

V gene: TRBV12-3/TRBV12-4
clone size: many
D gene: -
J gene: TRBJ2-1
CDR3 DNA: TGTGCCAGCAGTTTATCGCCGGTATCCTACAATGAGCAGTTCTTC
CDR3 protein: CASSLSPVSYNEQFF

V gene: TRBV7-2
clone size: many
D gene: -
J gene: TRBJ2-5
CDR3 DNA: TGTGCCAGCAGCTTTGGGACGGCAGAGACCCAGTACTTC
CDR3 protein: CASSFGTAETQYF

V gene: TRBV3-1
clone size: few
D gene: -
J gene: TRBJ2-7
CDR3 DNA: TGTGCAAATCTGGACTACGAGCAGTACTTC
CDR3 protein: CANLDYEQYF

V gene: TRBV5-6
clone size: many
D gene: -
J gene: TRBJ2-5
CDR3 DNA: TGTGCCAGCAGCTTGCAGGACTACCTCCAAGAGACCCAGTACTTC
CDR3 protein: CASSLQDYLQETQYF

V gene: TRBV6-1
clone size: many
D gene: -
J gene: TRBJ1-1
CDR3 DNA: TGTGCCAGCAGTATAGGAACCTACACTGAAGCTTTCTTT
CDR3 protein: CASSIGTYTEAFF

V gene: TRBV2
clone size: many
D gene: TRBD1
J gene: TRBJ1-2
CDR3 DNA: TGTGCCAGCAGTGAAAACCGGGACAGGGCCCCCTACACCTTC
CDR3 protein: CASSENRDRAPYTF

V gene: TRBV3-1
clone size: many
D gene: -
J gene: TRBJ1-4
CDR3 DNA: TGTGCCAGCAGCCGACGACAGAAAAATGAAAAACTGTTTTTT
CDR3 protein: CASSRRQKNEKLFF

V gene: TRBV12-3/TRBV12-4
clone size: many
D gene: -
J gene: TRBJ1-2
CDR3 DNA: TGTGCCAGCAGTCCTCAGGGTACCCGCTACACCTTC
CDR3 protein: CASSPQGTRYTF

V gene: TRBV18
clone size: few
D gene: TRBD1
J gene: TRBJ2-1
CDR3 DNA: TGTGCCAGCTCACCACCGGGACAGGCGCACAATGAGCAGTTCTTC
CDR3 protein: CASSPPGQAHNEQFF

V gene: TRBV7-9
clone size: many
D gene: TRBD1
J gene: TRBJ2-5
CDR3 DNA: TGTGCCAGCAGTCCCGGGACAGGGGTTCAGACCCAGTACTTC
CDR3 protein: CASSPGTGVQTQYF

V gene: TRBV12-3/TRBV12-4
clone size: many
D gene: -
J gene: TRBJ2-3
CDR3 DNA: TGTGCCAGCAGCCTAATAGAACAGACAAGTGGGGATACGCAGTATTTT
CDR3 protein: CASSLIEQTSGDTQYF

V gene: TRBV28
clone size: many
D gene: -
J gene: TRBJ2-1
CDR3 DNA: TGTGCCAGCAGACCCTCTGGGATTTACAATGAGCAGTTCTTC
CDR3 protein: CASRPSGIYNEQFF

V gene: TRBV12-3/TRBV12-4
clone size: many
D gene: -
J gene: TRBJ2-7
CDR3 DNA: TGTGCCAGCAGTTTTGGGGCGTCCGAAGCGGACGAGCAGTACTTC
CDR3 protein: CASSFGASEADEQYF

V gene: TRBV7-2
clone size: many
D gene: -
J gene: TRBJ2-3
CDR3 DNA: TGTGCCAGCAGCCCGAAACGGGGAACCACAGATACGCAGTATTTT
CDR3 protein: CASSPKRGTTDTQYF